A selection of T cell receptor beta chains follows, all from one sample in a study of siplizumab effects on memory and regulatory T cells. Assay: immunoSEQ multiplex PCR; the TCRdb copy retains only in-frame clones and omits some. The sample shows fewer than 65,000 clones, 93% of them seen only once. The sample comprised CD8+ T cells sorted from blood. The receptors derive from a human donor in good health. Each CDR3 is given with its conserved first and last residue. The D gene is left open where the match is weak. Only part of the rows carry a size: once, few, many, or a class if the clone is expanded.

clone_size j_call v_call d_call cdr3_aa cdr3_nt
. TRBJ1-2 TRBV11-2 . CASSFGGGYTF TGTGCCAGCAGCTTCGGGGGGGGCTACACCTTC
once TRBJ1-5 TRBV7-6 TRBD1 CASSLATGGNQPQHF TGTGCCAGCAGCCTAGCCACAGGGGGTAATCAGCCCCAGCATTTT
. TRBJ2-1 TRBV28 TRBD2 CASRVAGGIVYNEQFF TGTGCCAGCAGGGTAGCGGGAGGGATAGTATACAATGAGCAGTTCTTC
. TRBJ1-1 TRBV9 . CASSPTPNFDTEAFF TGTGCCAGCAGCCCAACCCCCAATTTTGACACTGAAGCTTTCTTT
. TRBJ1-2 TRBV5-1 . CASSLGAGWGDGYTF TGCGCCAGCAGCTTGGGGGCCGGGTGGGGCGATGGCTACACCTTC
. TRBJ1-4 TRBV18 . CASSPKTGWLQEKLFF TGTGCCAGCTCACCCAAGACAGGCTGGCTCCAAGAAAAACTGTTTTTT
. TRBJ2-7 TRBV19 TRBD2 CASSVGLTYEQYF TGTGCCAGTAGCGTGGGACTAACCTACGAGCAGTACTTC
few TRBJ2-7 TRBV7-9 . CASSFGLEQYF TGTGCCAGCAGCTTCGGGCTCGAGCAGTACTTC
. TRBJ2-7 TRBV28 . CASSPYRDLRGYEQYF TGTGCCAGCAGTCCCTACCGGGACTTAAGGGGGTACGAGCAGTACTTC
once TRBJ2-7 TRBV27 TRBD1 CASSLLPGQAYEQYF TGTGCCAGCAGTTTATTACCGGGACAGGCCTACGAGCAGTACTTC
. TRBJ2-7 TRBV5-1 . CASSFVTGSYEQYF TGCGCCAGCAGCTTCGTTACTGGGTCCTACGAGCAGTACTTC
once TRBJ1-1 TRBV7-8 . CASSLVGIMNTEAFF TGTGCCAGCAGCTTAGTTGGGATAATGAACACTGAAGCTTTCTTT
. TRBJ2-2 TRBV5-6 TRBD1 CASSSDRGGGELFF TGTGCCAGCAGCTCGGACAGGGGCGGCGGGGAGCTGTTTTTT
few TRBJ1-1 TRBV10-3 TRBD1 CAIRQTEGAGTEAFF TGTGCCATCAGGCAGACAGAGGGGGCAGGAACTGAAGCTTTCTTT
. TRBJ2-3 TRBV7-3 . CASSGAGGTTDTQYF TGTGCCAGCAGCGGCGCAGGGGGGACTACAGATACGCAGTATTTT
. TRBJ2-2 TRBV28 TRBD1 CASSYPTGVRTGELFF TGTGCCAGCAGTTATCCCACAGGGGTTCGCACCGGGGAGCTGTTTTTT
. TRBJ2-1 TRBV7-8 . CASSLADHYNEQFF TGTGCCAGCAGCTTAGCGGACCACTACAATGAGCAGTTCTTC
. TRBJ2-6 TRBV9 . CASSPEISGANVLTF TGTGCCAGCAGCCCAGAGATTTCTGGGGCCAACGTCCTGACTTTC
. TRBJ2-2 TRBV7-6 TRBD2 CASSLIAGGVGELFF TGTGCCAGCAGCCTAATAGCGGGAGGGGTCGGGGAGCTGTTTTTT
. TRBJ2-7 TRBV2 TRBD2 CAIPMGGDYPNEQYF TGTGCCATTCCGATGGGTGGGGACTATCCAAACGAGCAGTACTTC
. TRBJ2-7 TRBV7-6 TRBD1 CASSSADRGDEQYF TGTGCCAGCAGCTCCGCAGACAGGGGCGACGAGCAGTACTTC
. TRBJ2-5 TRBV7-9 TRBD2 CASSLVGTSGNSQYF TGTGCCAGCAGCTTAGTAGGGACTAGCGGGAATTCCCAGTACTTC
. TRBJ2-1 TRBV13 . CASSPHLGGQFF TGTGCCAGCAGCCCTCATCTGGGGGGGCAGTTCTTC
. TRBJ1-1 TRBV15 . CATSRDRGRATEAFF TGTGCCACCAGCAGAGATCGAGGGAGGGCGACTGAAGCTTTCTTT
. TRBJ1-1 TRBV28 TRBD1 CASSHDRDQGGVF TGTGCCAGCAGTCACGACAGGGACCAGGGGGGGGTCTTT
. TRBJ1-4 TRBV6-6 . CASSYTGTEELFF TGTGCCAGCAGTTACACCGGGACCGAAGAACTGTTTTTT
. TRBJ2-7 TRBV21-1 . CASSGSDRGGTYEQYF TGTGCCAGCAGCGGGTCAGACAGGGGGGGAACCTACGAGCAGTACTTC
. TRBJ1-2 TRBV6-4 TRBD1 CASSDSSGGSNYGYTF TGTGCCAGCAGTGACTCGTCAGGGGGCAGTAACTATGGCTACACCTTC
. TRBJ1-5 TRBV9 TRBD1 CASSAGTGGQPQHF TGTGCCAGCAGTGCAGGGACAGGGGGACAGCCCCAGCATTTT